This T cell receptor (beta chain) was obtained from a study of blood T cell repertoires in COVID-19. Clones were sequenced by immunoSEQ multiplex PCR, and TCRdb holds only the in-frame ones, with some missing. The sample includes more than 200,000 clones, about nine tenths seen only once; the top ten take 1.5% to 2%. Sequences were obtained from peripheral blood. The receptor was isolated from a man in his 70s with acute or convalescent COVID-19.

CDR3 loop: CASSWGQGTEAFF. CDR3 sequence (DNA): TGTGCCAGCAGTTGGGGACAGGGCACTGAAGCTTTCTTT. The chain is built from TRBV27 and TRBJ1-1; 9 bases are shared with TRBD1. Germline loops: CDR1 MNHEY, CDR2 SMNVEV (reference sequence). This CDR3 spans 13 amino acids. The junction had 1 base not matched to a gene; V was cut back by 4 bases and J by 4 bases.